These 8 T cell receptor beta chains share one sample of origin, sequenced in a study of cytomegalovirus exposure and HLA in healthy donors. Use of 60 Vbeta and 13 Jbeta primers characterized the PCR. The repertoire was sequenced with immunoSEQ multiplex PCR; TCRdb's copy has only in-frame clones and lacks some. The sample includes some 150,000 clones, roughly 73% of them seen just once. The specimen was PBMCs. The receptor set was obtained from a female donor in good health and CMV-seronegative.

V usage is TRBV12-5 and J usage is TRBJ2-5; 14 bases are shared with TRBD2. Trimming at V came to 4 bases and at J to 2 bases, leaving 3 bases not matched to a gene. This CDR3 is built from 16 residues. Germline assignment: CDR1 LGHNT and CDR2 FRNRAP. Here the CDR3 reads CASGSGLAGGQETQYF. CDR3 in DNA: TGTGCTAGTGGTTCAGGACTAGCGGGGGGTCAAGAGACCCAGTACTTC.

In this sample, this clone turned up a few times. CDR3 sequence: CSTREGENYGYTF. Here the CDR3 DNA reads TGCAGCACTAGGGAGGGGGAAAACTATGGCTACACCTTC. The V call is TRBV29-1, the J call TRBJ1-2, with a weak D call TRBD1 (6 bases). CDR1 is SQVTM and CDR2 is ANQGSEA in the germline V gene. The ends were cut back, 8 bases at V and 2 bases at J, with 15 bases in the middle. The CDR3 is 13 residues long.

The genes are TRBV7-9 and TRBJ2-7; 9 nucleotides match TRBD1. Germline V CDR1 and CDR2: SEHNR, FQNEAQ (reference sequence). Trimming took 5 bases from V and 3 from J; bases not matched to a gene: 8. The CDR3 spans 15 residues. The CDR3, as DNA: TGTGCCAGCAGCGCAGGGGACAGGGCATTCTACGAGCAGTACTTC. The encoded protein is CASSAGDRAFYEQYF.

The V gene is TRBV10-2, the J gene TRBJ2-7; 7 bases align to TRBD2. This CDR3 has 13 amino acids. Germline values: CDR1 WSHSY, CDR2 SAAADI. The trim removed 6 bases at V and 5 bases at J, leaving 7 bases unmatched. The CDR3 nucleotides are TGCGCCAGCAGCTATGCGGGAGCAGACGAGCAGTACTTC. This sequence encodes CASSYAGADEQYF.

This chain links TRBV29-1 with TRBJ2-7; possibly TRBD1 for D (5 bases). The CDR3 is 13 amino acids. Germline V gene data show CDR1 as SQVTM and CDR2 as ANQGSEA. V was clipped by 1 base and J by 5 bases, with 12 bases between them. The CDR3 loop reads CSVEGVSTDEQYF. The CDR3 nucleotides read TGCAGCGTTGAAGGTGTTTCGACAGACGAGCAGTACTTC.

This clone was recorded once. The CDR3 sequence: CASSGQQRSNTEAFF. CDR3 DNA: TGTGCCAGCTCCGGACAACAGAGATCGAACACTGAAGCTTTCTTT. The chain joins TRBV18 to TRBJ1-1; D possibly corresponds to TRBD1 (5 bases). Per the germline V gene, CDR1 is KGHSH and CDR2 is LQKENI. The CDR3 has 15 amino acids. The V gene lost 6 bases and the J gene lost 1 base, with 15 bases spanning the gap.

The sample holds a few counts of this clone. The chain has TRBV19 and TRBJ2-5; 7 bases fit TRBD2. The J call is uncertain, as TRBJ2-7 better fits the DNA end. The CDR3 is 15 residues long. From germline, CDR1 is LNHDA and CDR2 SQIVND (reference sequence). DNA for the CDR3: TGTGCCAGTAGTATAATGGCTAGCGGAGTCTACGAGCAGTACTTC. This encodes CASSIMASGVYEQYF.

This chain connects TRBV6-1 to TRBJ1-5; D not certain. V was pared by 2 bases and J by 4 bases, with 9 bases between. The germline gives CDR1 MNHNS, CDR2 SASEGT. The CDR3 spans 14 residues. The CDR3 DNA reads as TGTGCCAGCAGTGAAAACCAGTTAAATCAGCCCCAGCATTTT. It codes for CASSENQLNQPQHF.